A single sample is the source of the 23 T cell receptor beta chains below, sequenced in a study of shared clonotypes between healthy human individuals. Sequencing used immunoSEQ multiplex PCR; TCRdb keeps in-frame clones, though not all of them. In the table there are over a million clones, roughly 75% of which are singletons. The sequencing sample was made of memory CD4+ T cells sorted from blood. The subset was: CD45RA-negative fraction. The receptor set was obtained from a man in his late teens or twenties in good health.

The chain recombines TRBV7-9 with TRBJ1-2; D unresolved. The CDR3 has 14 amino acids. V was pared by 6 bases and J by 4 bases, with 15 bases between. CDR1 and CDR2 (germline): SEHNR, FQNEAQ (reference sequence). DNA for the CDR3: TGTGCCAGCAGTTATCAGGATCGTGGCTATGGCTACACCTTC. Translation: CASSYQDRGYGYTF.

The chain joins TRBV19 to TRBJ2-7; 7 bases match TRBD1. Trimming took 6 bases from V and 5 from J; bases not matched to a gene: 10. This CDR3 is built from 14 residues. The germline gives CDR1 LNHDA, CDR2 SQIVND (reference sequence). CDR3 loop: CASSIQGTGNEQYF. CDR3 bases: TGTGCCAGTAGCATACAGGGGACCGGTAACGAGCAGTACTTC. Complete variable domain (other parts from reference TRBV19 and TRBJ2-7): DGGITQSPKYLFRKEGQNVTLSCEQNLNHDAMYWYRQDPGQGLRLIYYSQIVNDFQKGDIAEGYSVSREKKESFPLTVTSAQKNPTAFYLCASSIQGTGNEQYFGPGTRLTVT.

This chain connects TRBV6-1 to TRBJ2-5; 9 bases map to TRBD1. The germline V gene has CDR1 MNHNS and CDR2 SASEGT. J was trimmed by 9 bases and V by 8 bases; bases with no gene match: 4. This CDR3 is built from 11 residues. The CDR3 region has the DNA TGTGCCAGCTTTCGGACAGGGGCCCAGTACTTC. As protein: CASFRTGAQYF.

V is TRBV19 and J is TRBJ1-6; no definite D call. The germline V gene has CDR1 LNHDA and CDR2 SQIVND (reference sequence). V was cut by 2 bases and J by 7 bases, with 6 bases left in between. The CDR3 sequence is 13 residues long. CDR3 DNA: TGTGCCAGTAGTATATTAAGGAATTCACCCCTCCACTTT. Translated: CASSILRNSPLHF.

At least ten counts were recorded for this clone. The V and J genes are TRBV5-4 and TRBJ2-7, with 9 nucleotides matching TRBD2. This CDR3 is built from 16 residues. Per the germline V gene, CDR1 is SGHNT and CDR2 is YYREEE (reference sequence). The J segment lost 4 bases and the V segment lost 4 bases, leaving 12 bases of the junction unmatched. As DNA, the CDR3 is TGTGCCAGCAGCGATAGCTCGACTAGCGGTATTTACGAGCAGTACTTC. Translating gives CASSDSSTSGIYEQYF. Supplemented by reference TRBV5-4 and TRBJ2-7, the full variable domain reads ETGVTQSPTHLIKTRGQQVTLRCSSQSGHNTVSWYQQALGQGPQFIFQYYREEENGRGNFPPRFSGLQFPNYSSELNVNALELDDSALYLCASSDSSTSGIYEQYFGPGTRLTVT.

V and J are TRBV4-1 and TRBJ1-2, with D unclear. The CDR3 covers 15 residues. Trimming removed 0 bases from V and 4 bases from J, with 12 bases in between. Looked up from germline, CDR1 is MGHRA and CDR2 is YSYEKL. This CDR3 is CASSQEPHSSYGYTF. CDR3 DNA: TGCGCCAGCAGCCAAGAACCCCACAGTTCCTATGGCTACACCTTC.

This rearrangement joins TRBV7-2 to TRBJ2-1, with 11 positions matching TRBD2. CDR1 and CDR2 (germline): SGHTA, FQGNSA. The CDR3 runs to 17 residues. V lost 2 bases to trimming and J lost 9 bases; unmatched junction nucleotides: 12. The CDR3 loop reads CASSLHRGLAAKGEQFF. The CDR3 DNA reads TGTGCCAGCAGCTTACATAGGGGACTAGCGGCCAAGGGTGAGCAGTTCTTC.

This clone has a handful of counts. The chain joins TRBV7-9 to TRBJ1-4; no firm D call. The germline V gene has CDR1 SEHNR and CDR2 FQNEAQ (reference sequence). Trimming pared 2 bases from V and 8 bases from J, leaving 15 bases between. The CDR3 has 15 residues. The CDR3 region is CASSLRAASDEKLFF. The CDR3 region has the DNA TGTGCCAGCAGCTTACGGGCGGCGTCGGACGAAAAACTGTTTTTT.

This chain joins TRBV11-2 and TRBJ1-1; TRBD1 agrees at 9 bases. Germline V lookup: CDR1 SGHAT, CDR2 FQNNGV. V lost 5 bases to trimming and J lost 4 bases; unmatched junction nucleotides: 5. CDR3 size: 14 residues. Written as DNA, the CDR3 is TGTGCCAGCAGCAGACAGGGGGAGGGCACTGAAGCTTTCTTT. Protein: CASSRQGEGTEAFF.

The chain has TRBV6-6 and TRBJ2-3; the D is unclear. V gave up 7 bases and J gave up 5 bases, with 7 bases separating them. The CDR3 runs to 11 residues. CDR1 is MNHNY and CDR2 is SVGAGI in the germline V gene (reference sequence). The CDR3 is CASTLQDTQYF. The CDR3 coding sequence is TGTGCCAGCACCCTTCAAGATACGCAGTATTTT.

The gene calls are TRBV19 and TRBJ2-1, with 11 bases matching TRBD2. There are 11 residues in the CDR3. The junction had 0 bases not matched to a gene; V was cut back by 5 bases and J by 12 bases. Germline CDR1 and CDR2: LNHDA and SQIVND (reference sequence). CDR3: CASSLAGGQFF. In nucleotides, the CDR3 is TGTGCCAGTAGTCTAGCGGGGGGGCAGTTCTTC.

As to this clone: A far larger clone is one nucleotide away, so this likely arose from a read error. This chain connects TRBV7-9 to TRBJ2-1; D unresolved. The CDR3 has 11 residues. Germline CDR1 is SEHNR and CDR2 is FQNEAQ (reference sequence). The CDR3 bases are TGTACCAGCAGCCCCCAAGGCGGGCAGTTCTTC. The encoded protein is CTSSPQGGQFF.

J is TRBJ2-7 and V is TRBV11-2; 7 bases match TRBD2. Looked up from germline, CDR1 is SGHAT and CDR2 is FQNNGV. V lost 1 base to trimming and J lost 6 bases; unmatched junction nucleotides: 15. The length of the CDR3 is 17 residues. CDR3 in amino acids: CASSLGGEGRWSTEQYF. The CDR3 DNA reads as TGTGCCAGCAGCTTAGGGGGGGAGGGACGATGGTCAACCGAGCAGTACTTC.

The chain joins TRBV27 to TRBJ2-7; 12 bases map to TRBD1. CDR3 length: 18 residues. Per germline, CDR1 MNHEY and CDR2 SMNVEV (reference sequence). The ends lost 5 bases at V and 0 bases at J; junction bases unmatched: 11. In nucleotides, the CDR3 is TGTGCCAGCAGTATCTCCCGGGACAGGGGGCGTACCTCCTACGAGCAGTACTTC. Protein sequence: CASSISRDRGRTSYEQYF.

Here the CDR3 reads CASSSPGTGGVQYF. For the CDR3, the DNA is TGTGCCAGCAGTTCCCCCGGGACAGGGGGAGTGCAGTACTTC. The V call is TRBV6-5, the J call TRBJ2-5; 11 positions agree with TRBD1. The CDR3 spans 14 residues. The germline V gene encodes CDR1 MNHEY and CDR2 SVGAGI. V lost 4 bases, J lost 11 bases, and 9 bases stayed unmatched.

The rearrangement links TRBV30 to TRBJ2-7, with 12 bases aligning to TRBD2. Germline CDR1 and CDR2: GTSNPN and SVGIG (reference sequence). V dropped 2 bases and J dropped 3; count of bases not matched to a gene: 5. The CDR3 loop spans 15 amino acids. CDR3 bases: TGTGCCTGGAGTACAACTAGCGGGGGGCGCTACGAGCAGTACTTC. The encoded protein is CAWSTTSGGRYEQYF.

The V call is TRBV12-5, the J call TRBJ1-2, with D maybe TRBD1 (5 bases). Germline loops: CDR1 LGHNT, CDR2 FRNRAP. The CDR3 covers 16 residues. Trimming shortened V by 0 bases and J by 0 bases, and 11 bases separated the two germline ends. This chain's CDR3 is CASGLVRETANYGYTF. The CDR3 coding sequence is TGTGCTAGTGGTTTGGTTCGCGAGACAGCTAACTATGGCTACACCTTC.

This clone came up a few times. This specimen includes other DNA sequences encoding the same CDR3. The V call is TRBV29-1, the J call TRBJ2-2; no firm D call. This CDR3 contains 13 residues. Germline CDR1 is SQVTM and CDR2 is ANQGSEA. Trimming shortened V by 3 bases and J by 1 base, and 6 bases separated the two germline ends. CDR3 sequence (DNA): TGCAGCGTTGACTACAAGAACACCGGGGAGCTGTTTTTT. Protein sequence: CSVDYKNTGELFF.

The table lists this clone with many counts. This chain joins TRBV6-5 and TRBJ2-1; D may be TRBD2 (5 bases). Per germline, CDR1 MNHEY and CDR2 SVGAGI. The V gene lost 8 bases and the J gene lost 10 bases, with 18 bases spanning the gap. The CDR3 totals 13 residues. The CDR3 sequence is CASALGAHGEQFF. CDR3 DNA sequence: TGTGCCAGCGCCCTGGGAGCTCACGGCGAGCAGTTCTTC.

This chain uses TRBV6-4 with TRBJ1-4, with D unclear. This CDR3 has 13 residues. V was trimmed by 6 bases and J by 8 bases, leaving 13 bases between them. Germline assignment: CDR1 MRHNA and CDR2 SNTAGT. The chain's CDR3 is CASSRTGGEKLFF. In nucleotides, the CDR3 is TGTGCCAGCAGCCGGACCGGAGGGGAAAAACTGTTTTTT.

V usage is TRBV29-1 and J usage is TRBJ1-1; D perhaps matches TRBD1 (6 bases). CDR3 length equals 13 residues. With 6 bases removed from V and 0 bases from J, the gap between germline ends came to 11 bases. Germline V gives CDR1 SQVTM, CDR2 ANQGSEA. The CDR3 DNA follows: TGCAGCGTGAGGGGGGACCTGAACACTGAAGCTTTCTTT. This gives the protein CSVRGDLNTEAFF.

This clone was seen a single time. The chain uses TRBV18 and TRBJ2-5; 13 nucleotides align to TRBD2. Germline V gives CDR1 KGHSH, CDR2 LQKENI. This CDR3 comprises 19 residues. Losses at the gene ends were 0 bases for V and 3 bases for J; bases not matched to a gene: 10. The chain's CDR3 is CASSPPPNLGLAGEETQYF. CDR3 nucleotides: TGTGCCAGCTCACCACCACCAAATCTCGGACTAGCGGGAGAAGAGACCCAGTACTTC.

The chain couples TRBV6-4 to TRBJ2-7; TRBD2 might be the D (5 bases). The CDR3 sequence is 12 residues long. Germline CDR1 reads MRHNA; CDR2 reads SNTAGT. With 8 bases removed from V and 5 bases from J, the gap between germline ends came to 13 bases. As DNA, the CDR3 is TGTGCCAGCCCTAGCAATTTCCACGAGCAGTACTTC. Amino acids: CASPSNFHEQYF.